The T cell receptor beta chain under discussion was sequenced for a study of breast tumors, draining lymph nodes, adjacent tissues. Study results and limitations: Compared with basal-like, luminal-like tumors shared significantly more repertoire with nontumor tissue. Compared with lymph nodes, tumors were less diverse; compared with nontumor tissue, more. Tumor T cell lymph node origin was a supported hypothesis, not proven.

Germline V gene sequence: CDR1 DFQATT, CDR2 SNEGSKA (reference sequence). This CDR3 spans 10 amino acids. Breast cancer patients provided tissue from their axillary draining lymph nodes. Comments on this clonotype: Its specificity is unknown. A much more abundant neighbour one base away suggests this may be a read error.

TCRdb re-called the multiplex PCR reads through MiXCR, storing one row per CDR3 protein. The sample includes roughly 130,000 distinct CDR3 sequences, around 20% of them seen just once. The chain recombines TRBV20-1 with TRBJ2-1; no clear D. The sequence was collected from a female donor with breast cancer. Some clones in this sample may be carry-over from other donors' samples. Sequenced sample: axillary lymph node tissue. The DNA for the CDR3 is TGCGGTGCTAGGTCGGAGGAGCAGTTCTTC. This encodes CGARSEEQFF.